One and the same sample provided the 8 T cell receptor beta chains below, sequenced in a study of graft-versus-host responses after intestinal transplantation. Here immunoSEQ multiplex PCR was the method, and the copy in TCRdb shows in-frame clones only, minus some. The sample has some 140,000 clones, 92% seen once. Their target antigens are unknown. Sequenced here: unstimulated CD4+ T cells sorted from spleen or lymph node cells, sampled before intestinal transplant. The source of these receptors is a human donor who received an intestinal transplant.

The chain couples TRBV11-3 to TRBJ2-3, with TRBD1 identical over 7 bases. From germline, CDR1 is SGHNT and CDR2 YENEEA. This CDR3 has 15 amino acids. The V and J ends lost 5 bases and 2 bases, in that order; junction bases with no gene match: 7. The CDR3 bases are TGTGCCAGCAGCAAAGGGACAGCAAACACAGATACGCAGTATTTT. Amino acid sequence: CASSKGTANTDTQYF.

J is TRBJ2-2 and V is TRBV28, with TRBD1 as a possible D gene (5 bases). V dropped 2 bases and J dropped 0 bases, with 13 bases sitting between them. CDR1 is MDHEN and CDR2 is SYDVKM in the germline V gene. There are 17 residues in the CDR3. The CDR3 here is CASSLGSGHSNTGELFF. The DNA for the CDR3 is TGTGCCAGCAGTTTAGGTTCAGGGCACTCGAACACCGGGGAGCTGTTTTTT.

Written as DNA, the CDR3 is TGTGCCAGCAGCTCCATTAAGGGGGCGAGCACAGATACGCAGTATTTT. Protein sequence: CASSSIKGASTDTQYF. This chain links TRBV11-2 with TRBJ2-3; 7 nucleotides agree with TRBD1. V shed 4 bases and J 0 bases; nucleotides not matched to a gene: 7. The CDR3 is 16 amino acids. The germline gives CDR1 SGHAT, CDR2 FQNNGV.

This chain links TRBV11-1 with TRBJ1-1, with D possibly TRBD1 on 6 matching bases. CDR1 is SGHAT and CDR2 is FQDESV in the germline V gene (reference sequence). The CDR3 spans 14 residues. Trimming shortened V by 1 base and J by 6 bases, and 12 bases separated the two germline ends. In nucleotides, the CDR3 is TGTGCCAGCAGCTTAGACAGGGCATATGCTGAAGCTTTCTTT. Translation: CASSLDRAYAEAFF.

This clone was found once. This chain uses TRBV18 with TRBJ1-1; possible D gene TRBD1, 5 bases. V lost 3 bases and J 3 bases, leaving 14 bases between the germline ends. CDR1 and CDR2 (germline): KGHSH, LQKENI. The CDR3 loop spans 15 amino acids. The DNA of the CDR3 is TGTGCCAGCTCACCCCAGGAGGGGCGCGACACTGAAGCTTTCTTT. This encodes CASSPQEGRDTEAFF.

The chain employs TRBV4-1 and TRBJ2-2; the D gene is possibly TRBD2 (6 bases). This CDR3 has 13 amino acids. Trimming shortened V by 3 bases and J by 5 bases, and 7 bases separated the two germline ends. Germline CDR1 and CDR2: MGHRA and YSYEKL. The CDR3 region has the DNA TGCGCCAGCAGCCACCGGGAGACCGGGGAGCTGTTTTTT. Amino acid sequence: CASSHRETGELFF.

This chain uses TRBV19 with TRBJ1-2, with a weak D call TRBD1 (5 bases). Between the trimmed V and J ends, which lost 6 bases and 8 bases, there was a span of 16 bases. The CDR3 length is 13 residues. Germline V gives CDR1 LNHDA, CDR2 SQIVND (reference sequence). CDR3 DNA sequence: TGTGCCAGTAGCCTACCCGGGGCTGGCGGCTACACCTTC. Protein product: CASSLPGAGGYTF.

CDR3 region: CAISESSDYEQYF. The CDR3 coding sequence is TGTGCCATCAGTGAGTCGTCTGACTACGAGCAGTACTTC. The chain couples TRBV10-3 to TRBJ2-7; D ambiguous. The V gene's germline CDR1 is ENHRY and CDR2 SYGVKD. Trimming left V 0 bases short and J 3 bases short, with 6 bases between. The CDR3 is 13 amino acids.